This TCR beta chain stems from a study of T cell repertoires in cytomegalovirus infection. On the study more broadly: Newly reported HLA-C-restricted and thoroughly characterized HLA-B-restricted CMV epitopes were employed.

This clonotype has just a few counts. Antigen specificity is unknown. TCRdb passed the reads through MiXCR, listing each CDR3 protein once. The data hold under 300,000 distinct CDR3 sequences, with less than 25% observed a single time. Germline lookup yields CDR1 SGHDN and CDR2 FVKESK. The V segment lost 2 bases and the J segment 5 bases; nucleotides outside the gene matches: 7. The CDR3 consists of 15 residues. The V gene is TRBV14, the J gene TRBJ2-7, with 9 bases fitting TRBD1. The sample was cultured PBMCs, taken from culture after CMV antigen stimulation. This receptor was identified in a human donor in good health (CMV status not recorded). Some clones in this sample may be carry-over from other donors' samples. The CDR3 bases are TGTGCCAGCAGCCAACCAGGGACAGGGTCCCACGAGCAGTACTTC. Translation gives CASSQPGTGSHEQYF.